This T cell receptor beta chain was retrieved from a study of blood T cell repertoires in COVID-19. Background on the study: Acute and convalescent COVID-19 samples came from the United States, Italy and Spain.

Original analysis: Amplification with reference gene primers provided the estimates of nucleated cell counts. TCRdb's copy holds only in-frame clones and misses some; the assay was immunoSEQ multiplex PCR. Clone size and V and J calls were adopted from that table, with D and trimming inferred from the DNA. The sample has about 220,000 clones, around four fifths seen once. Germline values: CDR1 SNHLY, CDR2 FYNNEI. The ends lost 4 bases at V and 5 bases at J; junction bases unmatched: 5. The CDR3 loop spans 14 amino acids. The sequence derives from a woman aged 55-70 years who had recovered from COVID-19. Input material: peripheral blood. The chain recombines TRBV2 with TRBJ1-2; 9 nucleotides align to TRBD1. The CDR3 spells CASSVRTGVYGYTF. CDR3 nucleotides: TGTGCCAGCAGTGTTCGGACAGGGGTTTATGGCTACACCTTC.